The source of this T cell receptor (beta chain) is a study of blood T cell repertoires in COVID-19. Study summary: T cells, B-cell-depleted T cells, or PBMCs provided the cDNA or gDNA that served as material.

Original processing notes: Estimates of nucleated cell counts were drawn from the amplification of reference gene primers. Measured with immunoSEQ multiplex PCR; TCRdb has only the in-frame clones, and not every one. The V and J calls and clone size are taken from that table; D and trimming were inferred from the DNA. The table lists about 60,000 clones, roughly 76% of them singletons, with 40% to 60% in the top ten. The germline V and J ends were trimmed by 4 bases and 8 bases, with 21 bases remaining between them. The CDR3 sequence is 16 residues long. Germline CDR1 reads SGDLS; CDR2 reads YYNGEE. This sequence joins TRBV9 and TRBJ1-4; tentative D call: TRBD1 (6 bases). The clonotype was recovered from an elderly woman with acute or convalescent COVID-19. Sequencing used peripheral blood. This CDR3 is CASSPERYRDVEKLFF. The DNA of the CDR3 is TGTGCCAGCAGCCCCGAGAGGTACAGGGATGTCGAAAAACTGTTTTTT.